Below are 23 T cell receptor beta chains sequenced from a single sample in a study of cytomegalovirus exposure and HLA in healthy donors (dated by TCRdb to the late 2010s). Receptors were amplified or captured by the immunoSEQ multiplex PCR assay. A mixture of 60 forward primers for TCR Vbeta segments and 13 reverse primers for TCR Jbeta segments was used in the multiplex PCR. TCRdb obtained this table from immuneACCESS and retained in-frame rearrangements with V and J assigned. These tables miss some clones; where compared with another copy, unresolved V genes account for less than half of the shortfall, and the remainder is unexplained. The sample has about 210,000 clones on record, around nine tenths of them singletons. The top ten clones comprise more than 0.25% of the sample. Material: PBMCs. These receptors were obtained from a woman in her 30s in good health and CMV-seronegative.

Turning to this clone: Within the sample, other DNA sequences also encode this same CDR3. J is TRBJ1-5 and V is TRBV7-8, with TRBD1 matching over 7 bases. The length of the CDR3 is 13 residues. Germline CDR1 is SGHVS and CDR2 is FQNEAQ. Trimming cost V 3 bases and J 7 bases; bases outside gene matches: 3. CDR3 nucleotide sequence: TGTGCCAGCAGCTTCCAGGGGGGCCAGCCCCAGCATTTT. It translates to CASSFQGGQPQHF.

The chain employs TRBV5-1 and TRBJ1-3; no clear D gene. Between the trimmed V and J ends, which lost 5 bases and 3 bases, there was a span of 9 bases. The CDR3 has 13 residues. The germline CDR1 and CDR2 sequences are SGHRS and YFSETQ. The CDR3 loop reads CASRIEFGNTIYF. The DNA of the CDR3 is TGCGCCAGCAGAATAGAGTTTGGAAACACCATATATTTT.

The chain is built from TRBV6-1 and TRBJ2-3, with TRBD2 identical over 7 bases. Trimming removed 2 bases from V and 0 bases from J; junction bases left unmatched: 8. Germline V CDR1 and CDR2: MNHNS, SASEGT. The CDR3 length is 17 residues. The CDR3 DNA is TGTGCCAGCAGTGAATATTTGGCTAGCGGTAGCACAGATACGCAGTATTTT. This gives the protein CASSEYLASGSTDTQYF.

The V gene is TRBV10-2, the J gene TRBJ1-1, with TRBD1 as a possible D gene (6 bases). Germline V gene lookup returns CDR1 WSHSY and CDR2 SAAADI. Deletions cut 2 bases from V and 4 bases from J, with 8 bases between. CDR3 size: 13 residues. The CDR3 spells CASSEIGGTEAFF. The CDR3 coding sequence is TGCGCCAGCAGTGAGATAGGGGGCACTGAAGCTTTCTTT.

This clone was detected only once. J is TRBJ2-3 and V is TRBV5-6; D unresolved. The CDR3 contains 13 residues. The germline V gene has CDR1 SGHDT and CDR2 YYEEEE. V lost 2 bases and J 3 bases, leaving 7 bases between the germline ends. The CDR3 nucleotides read TGTGCCAGCAGCTTTTGGAGAACAGATACGCAGTATTTT. It codes for CASSFWRTDTQYF.

This clone was detected a few times. The rearrangement uses TRBV28 and TRBJ2-7; D unresolved. V was pared by 2 bases and J by 6 bases, with 5 bases between. CDR3 length: 11 amino acids. The V gene's germline CDR1 is MDHEN and CDR2 SYDVKM. CDR3 region: CASSLRSEQYF. The DNA of the CDR3 is TGTGCCAGCAGTTTAAGGAGCGAGCAGTACTTC.

This sequence joins TRBV14 and TRBJ1-4; 9 bases are shared with TRBD1. Trimming cost V 4 bases and J 11 bases; bases outside gene matches: 2. The germline V gene has CDR1 SGHDN and CDR2 FVKESK. The CDR3 is 12 residues long. CDR3 protein: CASSLGTGKLFF. The CDR3 DNA follows: TGTGCCAGCAGCCTAGGGACAGGGAAACTGTTTTTT.

This chain connects TRBV2 to TRBJ1-4; D is perhaps TRBD1 (5 bases). The CDR3 is 15 residues long. Germline CDR1 reads SNHLY; CDR2 reads FYNNEI. Between the trimmed V and J ends, which lost 7 bases and 10 bases, there was a span of 22 bases. CDR3 sequence reads: CASKEGGHLTGKLFF. CDR3 DNA sequence: TGTGCCAGCAAGGAGGGCGGACACCTAACGGGAAAACTGTTTTTT.

The J gene is TRBJ2-7, the V gene TRBV4-2, with D perhaps TRBD1 (5 bases). The V gene's germline CDR1 is LGHNA and CDR2 YNFKEQ. V was shortened by 4 bases and J by 3 bases, with 10 bases between the two germline ends. The CDR3 is 13 residues long. This chain's CDR3 is CASSLGQFYEQYF. The CDR3 DNA reads as TGTGCCAGCAGCCTTGGACAATTCTACGAGCAGTACTTC.

This chain links TRBV5-5 with TRBJ1-5, with D possibly matching TRBD1 (5 bases). Germline V gene data show CDR1 as SGHKS and CDR2 as YYEKEE (reference sequence). V lost 4 bases and J lost 9, with 14 bases in between. This CDR3 comprises 13 residues. CDR3 region: CASSPGYEVPQHF. As DNA, the CDR3 is TGTGCCAGCAGCCCAGGGTACGAAGTGCCCCAGCATTTT.

The gene calls are TRBV7-9 and TRBJ2-5; D remains ambiguous. CDR3 size: 12 residues. Germline V CDR1 and CDR2: SEHNR, FQNEAQ (reference sequence). V lost 5 bases, J lost 9 bases, and 13 bases lay in between. The DNA of the CDR3 is TGTGCCAGCAGCCCGACATATTTGGCCCAGTACTTC. This codes for CASSPTYLAQYF. The whole variable domain, remainder taken from reference TRBV7-9 and TRBJ2-5, is DTGVSQNPRHKITKRGQNVTFRCDPISEHNRLYWYRQTLGQGPEFLTYFQNEAQLEKSRLLSDRFSAERPKGSFSTLEIQRTEQGDSAMYLCASSPTYLAQYFGPGTRLLVL.

V usage is TRBV6-6 and J usage is TRBJ1-2; 9 nucleotides line up with TRBD1. The CDR3 covers 14 residues. Germline V gene sequence: CDR1 MNHNY, CDR2 SVGAGI (reference sequence). The V and J ends lost 6 bases and 8 bases, in that order; junction bases with no gene match: 10. The CDR3 is CASSTQQGARGYTF. In nucleotides, the CDR3 is TGTGCCAGCAGCACCCAACAGGGGGCGCGAGGCTACACCTTC.

V and J are TRBV5-1 and TRBJ2-7; D not resolved. Germline CDR1 SGHRS, CDR2 YFSETQ. This CDR3 is 13 amino acids long. Trimming left V 4 bases short and J 0 bases short, with 8 bases between. In DNA, the CDR3 is TGCGCCAGCAGCACCTCCGGCTCCTACGAGCAGTACTTC. As protein: CASSTSGSYEQYF.

This sequence joins TRBV29-1 and TRBJ1-1; D is uncertain. This CDR3 has 13 residues. Germline V gives CDR1 SQVTM, CDR2 ANQGSEA. Trimming stripped 7 bases from V and 3 bases from J, with 15 bases between. CDR3 nucleotides: TGCAGCGCCAAGGGAGACTTAGACACTGAAGCTTTCTTT. Translation gives CSAKGDLDTEAFF.

V usage is TRBV7-8 and J usage is TRBJ2-7; 8 bases align to TRBD1. Unmatched junction bases numbered 8, after V lost 0 bases and J lost 1 base. The V gene's germline CDR1 is SGHVS and CDR2 FQNEAQ. The CDR3 extends over 17 amino acids. In nucleotides, the CDR3 is TGTGCCAGCAGCTTAGCACCAACAGGGGGGCCATCCTACGAGCAGTACTTC. Residues: CASSLAPTGGPSYEQYF.

This chain uses TRBV6-5 with TRBJ2-5, with 9 bases aligning to TRBD2. Germline-derived CDR1 and CDR2 are MNHEY and SVGAGI. This CDR3 comprises 15 residues. V lost 5 bases and J lost 4; bases outside the gene matches: 8. CDR3 amino acids: CASSMRGRASETQYF. CDR3 DNA sequence: TGTGCCAGCAGTATGCGCGGGAGGGCATCAGAGACCCAGTACTTC.

The chain recombines TRBV5-4 with TRBJ2-7; 9 nucleotides match TRBD2. The CDR3 length is 16 residues. J gave up 0 bases and V 3 bases, and 7 bases lay outside the gene matches. Germline CDR1 SGHNT, CDR2 YYREEE (reference sequence). The CDR3: CASSSTLAGLSYEQYF. For the CDR3, the DNA is TGTGCCAGCAGCTCTACGCTAGCGGGACTCTCCTACGAGCAGTACTTC.

The gene calls are TRBV19 and TRBJ1-6; 8 bases line up with TRBD1. Germline lookup yields CDR1 LNHDA and CDR2 SQIVND (reference sequence). V was clipped by 10 bases and J by 10 bases; unmatched bases: 15. The CDR3 length is 15 residues. Here the CDR3 DNA reads TGTGCCACCCAGGGGGCGCGTTCCTCTTACTCACCCCTCCACTTT. Its protein is CATQGARSSYSPLHF.

This rearrangement joins TRBV5-1 to TRBJ2-1; no clear D. Germline assignment: CDR1 SGHRS and CDR2 YFSETQ. V dropped 4 bases and J dropped 4 bases, with 9 bases sitting between them. The CDR3 consists of 13 residues. CDR3 loop: CASSPDTYNEQFF. CDR3 nucleotides: TGCGCCAGCAGCCCAGACACTTACAATGAGCAGTTCTTC.

The chain is built from TRBV7-2 and TRBJ2-7; D is perhaps TRBD2 (5 bases). The germline CDR1 and CDR2 sequences are SGHTA and FQGNSA. The CDR3 totals 11 residues. The V and J ends lost 7 bases and 2 bases respectively, with 6 bases between them. The chain's CDR3 is CASTAAYEQYF. CDR3 coding DNA: TGTGCCAGCACAGCGGCCTACGAGCAGTACTTC.

The chain combines TRBV6-4 with TRBJ2-3; D may be TRBD2 (5 bases). CDR1 is MRHNA, CDR2 SNTAGT, per germline. The CDR3 totals 13 residues. The V end was cut by 4 bases, the J end by 6 bases, with 11 bases between. The CDR3 sequence: CASSVSAVDTQYF. CDR3 nucleotides: TGTGCCAGCAGTGTCTCAGCGGTGGATACGCAGTATTTT.

The chain has TRBV7-8 and TRBJ1-4; D unresolved. Germline lookup yields CDR1 SGHVS and CDR2 FQNEAQ. With 5 bases removed from V and 4 bases from J, the gap between germline ends came to 14 bases. CDR3 length equals 15 residues. The CDR3 is CASSPRGGVNEKLFF. The CDR3 DNA reads TGTGCCAGCAGCCCCCGGGGAGGCGTTAATGAAAAACTGTTTTTT.

This rearrangement joins TRBV6-1 to TRBJ2-7, with a tentative D call TRBD2 (5 bases). The ends were cut back, 4 bases at V and 2 bases at J, with 12 bases in the middle. Germline loops: CDR1 MNHNS, CDR2 SASEGT. This CDR3 spans 14 amino acids. The CDR3 DNA follows: TGTGCCAGCAGTGTTGAGGGCAATACCTACGAGCAGTACTTC. Translating it yields CASSVEGNTYEQYF.